This TCR beta chain comes out of a study of Graves' ophthalmopathy and Graves' hyperthyroidism. Study-wide findings and caveats: Ophthalmopathy progression prediction by the model yielded a sensitivity of approximately 70% and a specificity of 72% to 75%.

Beta-chain TCR CDR3 regions were amplified from RNA transcripts. RT-PCR in the first round used HTBI primers; a second-round multiplex PCR followed. TCRdb fed the multiplex PCR reads into MiXCR, producing one record per CDR3 protein. The sample shows 170,000 or so distinct CDR3 sequences, 39% of them seen only once. In donors with ophthalmopathy, activity was moderate-to-severe, with CAS ≥3, NOSPECS ≥4 and duration under 3 months. This CDR3 has 15 residues. V was trimmed by 5 bases and J by 1 base, leaving 14 bases between them. This clonotype was recorded many times. The target antigen is unknown. This chain joins TRBV12-3 or TRBV12-4 and TRBJ1-2; tentatively, D is TRBD1 (6 bases). This TCR was sampled from a man in his thirties or forties with Graves' ophthalmopathy. The specimen was peripheral blood. DNA for the CDR3: TGTGCCAGCAGTCCAAAGACAGGTTTTAACTATGGCTACACCTTC. Translating gives CASSPKTGFNYGYTF.